Detailed here is one TCR beta chain. Original handling: Amplifying reference gene primers gave estimates of nucleated cell counts. Libraries were prepared by immunoSEQ multiplex PCR; TCRdb keeps only in-frame clonotypes and omits some of them. The D gene and trimming were derived from the DNA, and the V and J assignments and clone size from that table. Of under 300,000 clones in the sample, approximately 90% were seen once. The germline V gene has CDR1 SGHVS and CDR2 FQNEAQ. This CDR3 has 15 amino acids. J gave up 10 bases and V 5 bases, and 15 bases lay outside the gene matches. This sample was taken from a study of blood T cell repertoires in COVID-19. Study-wide background: The United States, Italy and Spain supplied acute and convalescent COVID-19 samples. PBMCs, B-cell-depleted T cells, or T cells provided the cDNA or gDNA that made up the material.

The rearrangement joins TRBV7-8 to TRBJ1-1, with 8 nucleotides matching TRBD1. The source is a woman aged 40 to 50 who had recovered from COVID-19. Sequencing used peripheral blood. The CDR3 here is CASSLGYRGKGGAFF. DNA for the CDR3: TGTGCCAGCAGCCTAGGGTACAGGGGGAAGGGGGGAGCTTTCTTT.